This T cell receptor beta chain comes out of a study of blood T cell repertoires in COVID-19. The trim removed 7 bases at V and 8 bases at J, leaving 15 bases unmatched. The length of the CDR3 is 14 residues. The germline CDR1 and CDR2 sequences are GTSNPN and SVGIG (reference sequence). Method: immunoSEQ multiplex PCR; TCRdb's copy keeps in-frame clones and lacks some. The profile shows some 150,000 clones, roughly 89% of them singletons. Specimen: PBMCs or T cells enriched from blood (not recorded which). The clonotype comes from a man in his fifties who had recovered from COVID-19. The V gene is TRBV30, the J gene TRBJ1-2; 8 bases line up with TRBD1. The CDR3 region has the DNA TGTGCCTCGCTACCCCGGGACAGGCCGAGGGGCTACACCTTC. Residues: CASLPRDRPRGYTF.